This is a list of T cell receptor beta chains from one sample in a study of blood T cells in healthy people across ages. TCRdb reprocessed the 5' RACE reads with MiXCR, giving one entry per CDR3 protein. The sample lists hundreds of thousands of distinct CDR3 sequences, roughly 49% occurring once. The specimen was blood. These receptors originate from a woman between 55 and 75 years old in good health. Both conserved end residues are part of each CDR3. Each record gives: CDR3 protein, CDR3 DNA, clone size, D gene, V gene, J gene. A D gene is named only where the DNA matches it firmly. Part of the rows lack a size; the others show once, few, many or a class for expanded clones.

CASSQDLGLASEDNEQFF,TGTGCCAGCAGCCAAGATCTGGGCTTGGCTAGCGAGGACAATGAGCAGTTCTTC,.,.,TRBV3-1,TRBJ2-1
CASREAYNEQFF,TGTGCCAGCAGGGAGGCCTACAATGAGCAGTTCTTC,.,.,TRBV12-3/TRBV12-4,TRBJ2-1
CASSLANMNTEAFF,TGTGCCAGCAGTTTAGCGAACATGAACACTGAAGCTTTCTTT,.,.,TRBV12-3/TRBV12-4,TRBJ1-1
CASSYTDRVSEKLFF,TGCGCCAGCAGTTACACGGACAGGGTTAGTGAAAAACTGTTTTTT,.,TRBD1,TRBV6-6,TRBJ1-4
CAIRGDGETQYF,TGTGCCATCCGCGGGGACGGAGAGACCCAGTACTTC,.,.,TRBV10-3,TRBJ2-5
CSAREDVYRDEQFF,TGCAGTGCTAGAGAGGACGTCTACCGGGATGAGCAGTTCTTC,.,.,TRBV20-1,TRBJ2-1
CASRGKGAAQETQYF,TGTGCCAGCAGAGGGAAGGGGGCAGCCCAAGAGACCCAGTACTTC,.,TRBD1,TRBV28,TRBJ2-5
CASSPGGSGRAFQYF,TGTGCCAGCAGCCCGGGCGGTAGCGGGAGGGCCTTTCAGTACTTC,few,TRBD2,TRBV6-6,TRBJ2-4
CASSLVQMNTGELFF,TGCGCCAGCAGCTTGGTTCAGATGAACACCGGGGAGCTGTTTTTT,.,.,TRBV5-1,TRBJ2-2
CASSLINRGYTF,TGTGCTAGCAGTTTAATAAATCGTGGCTACACCTTC,.,.,TRBV28,TRBJ1-2
CASSRPNPGQGHTF,TGTGCCAGCAGCCGACCGAATCCGGGACAGGGACACACCTTC,.,TRBD1,TRBV12-3/TRBV12-4,TRBJ1-2
CASSEREGENEQYF,TGTGCCAGCAGCGAGCGGGAGGGCGAGAACGAGCAGTACTTC,.,.,TRBV21-1,TRBJ2-7
CASSLREGANQPQHF,TGTGCCAGCAGCCTCAGGGAAGGAGCCAATCAGCCCCAGCATTTT,few,.,TRBV7-2,TRBJ1-5
CASSPQPREQYF,TGTGCCAGCAGCCCTCAACCTCGGGAGCAGTACTTC,few,.,TRBV7-2,TRBJ2-7
CASSQSGGRTYEQYF,TGTGCCAGCAGCCAGTCGGGGGGGAGAACCTACGAGCAGTACTTC,few,TRBD2,TRBV14,TRBJ2-7
CASSLTGGAFNQPQHF,TGTGCCAGCAGTTTAACAGGGGGCGCCTTCAATCAGCCCCAGCATTTT,.,TRBD1,TRBV12-3/TRBV12-4,TRBJ1-5
CASREEGRNEQFF,TGTGCCAGCAGAGAAGAAGGGAGGAATGAGCAGTTCTTC,.,.,TRBV27,TRBJ2-1
CASSDTPSYEQYF,TGTGCCAGCAGTGATACTCCCTCCTACGAGCAGTACTTC,.,.,TRBV6-1,TRBJ2-7
CASSEIQGLVYEQFF,TGTGCCAGCAGTGAAATTCAGGGCCTGGTATATGAGCAGTTCTTC,few,.,TRBV25-1,TRBJ2-1
CASSWGHSNTEAFF,TGCGCCAGCAGCTGGGGACATTCGAACACTGAAGCTTTCTTT,.,.,TRBV5-1,TRBJ1-1
CASSRGYGRAINEQFF,TGTGCCAGCAGCCGGGGTTACGGGAGGGCCATTAATGAGCAGTTCTTC,.,TRBD2,TRBV3-1,TRBJ2-1
CSARWPGQETQYF,TGCAGTGCTAGATGGCCAGGTCAAGAGACCCAGTACTTC,.,.,TRBV20-1,TRBJ2-5
CASSLERPSLYSTDTQYF,TGTGCCAGCAGCTTAGAACGACCGAGTCTGTATAGCACAGATACGCAGTATTTT,.,.,TRBV7-9,TRBJ2-3
CASSYSSGNYGYTF,TGTGCCAGCAGTTACTCTTCAGGGAACTATGGCTACACCTTC,few,.,TRBV6-5,TRBJ1-2
CASSRAWVDYGYTF,TGTGCCAGCAGCAGGGCCTGGGTTGACTATGGCTACACCTTC,.,.,TRBV28,TRBJ1-2
CASSLRTGPGSPLHF,TGTGCCAGCAGTCTGCGGACAGGGCCGGGTTCACCCCTCCACTTT,few,TRBD1,TRBV12-3/TRBV12-4,TRBJ1-6
CAISASTRRGTNTEAFF,TGTGCCATCAGTGCGTCGACAAGGCGAGGGACGAACACTGAAGCTTTCTTT,.,.,TRBV10-3,TRBJ1-1
CASRLSGASGANVLTF,TGTGCCAGCAGACTCTCAGGAGCCTCTGGGGCCAACGTCCTGACTTTC,.,.,TRBV7-8,TRBJ2-6
CSAGTGSSYNEQYF,TGCAGCGCTGGGACAGGGAGCTCCTACAATGAGCAGTACTTC,few,TRBD1,TRBV29-1,TRBJ2-7
CASSFGQFEQYF,TGTGCCAGCAGCTTCGGACAGTTCGAGCAGTACTTC,.,.,TRBV7-2,TRBJ2-7
CASSALAGELTDTQYF,TGTGCCAGCAGTGCCCTAGCGGGAGAGTTGACAGATACGCAGTATTTT,.,TRBD2,TRBV25-1,TRBJ2-3
CASSLGQGNSGANVLTF,TGTGCCAGCAGTTTGGGACAGGGGAACTCTGGGGCCAACGTCCTGACTTTC,.,TRBD1,TRBV12-3/TRBV12-4,TRBJ2-6
CASSQGLRQETQYF,TGTGCCAGCAGCCAGGGACTCCGACAAGAGACCCAGTACTTC,.,.,TRBV12-3/TRBV12-4,TRBJ2-5
CASTESNQPQHF,TGTGCCAGCACGGAATCTAATCAGCCCCAGCATTTT,few,.,TRBV6-6,TRBJ1-5
CASSPSTGVGGYTF,TGTGCCAGCAGCCCATCGACAGGGGTTGGCGGCTACACCTTC,.,TRBD1,TRBV7-9,TRBJ1-2
CASRETDTHGYTF,TGTGCCAGCAGGGAAACGGACACCCATGGCTACACCTTC,few,.,TRBV6-2/TRBV6-3,TRBJ1-2
CASSLWVVYGYTF,TGTGCCAGCAGTTTATGGGTAGTCTATGGCTACACCTTC,.,.,TRBV28,TRBJ1-2
CASSQAGVTNYGYTF,TGTGCCAGCAGCCAAGCTGGCGTTACCAACTATGGCTACACCTTC,few,.,TRBV3-1,TRBJ1-2
CASGIQGGTEAFF,TGTGCCAGCGGCATACAGGGTGGCACTGAAGCTTTCTTT,.,.,TRBV7-9,TRBJ1-1
CASSAPGAGANVLTF,TGTGCCAGCAGTGCCCCCGGGGCTGGGGCCAACGTCCTGACTTTC,few,.,TRBV28,TRBJ2-6